This is a list of T cell receptor beta chains from one sample in a study of graft-versus-host responses after intestinal transplantation. No antigen has been identified for these receptors. The protocol was immunoSEQ multiplex PCR, while the TCRdb copy is restricted to in-frame clones and leaves out a portion. The sample consists of 85,000 to 90,000 clones, approximately 90% of them appearing once. This specimen consisted of unstimulated CD4+ T cells sorted from spleen or lymph node cells, obtained before transplant. These receptors all come from a human donor who was the organ donor for an intestinal transplant. The CDR3 runs from the conserved cysteine through the conserved F or W. A D gene is named only where the DNA matches it firmly. Part of the rows lack a size; the others show once, few, many or a class for expanded clones.

clone size | J gene | CDR3 length | V gene | D gene | CDR3 protein | CDR3 DNA
- | TRBJ1-6 | 14 | TRBV4-1 | - | CASRKEVQNSPLHF | TGCGCCAGCAGGAAAGAGGTCCAGAATTCACCCCTCCACTTT
- | TRBJ2-1 | 15 | TRBV19 | TRBD2 | CASSMISRLASEQFF | TGTGCCAGTAGTATGATCTCGAGACTAGCGAGTGAGCAGTTCTTC
- | TRBJ2-7 | 14 | TRBV11-2 | - | CASSLELGDYGQYF | TGTGCCAGCAGCTTAGAATTGGGCGACTACGGGCAGTACTTC
- | TRBJ1-3 | 15 | TRBV7-9 | - | CASSLAWAAGNTIYF | TGTGCCAGCAGCCTAGCCTGGGCAGCTGGAAACACCATATATTTT
- | TRBJ2-2 | 16 | TRBV9 | TRBD1 | CASSPRDRINTGELFF | TGTGCCAGCAGCCCGAGGGACAGGATTAACACCGGGGAGCTGTTTTTT
- | TRBJ2-7 | 11 | TRBV28 | - | CASSLYHEQYF | TGTGCCAGCAGTTTATATCACGAGCAGTACTTC
- | TRBJ2-3 | 18 | TRBV2 | TRBD2 | CASSANLAGGPTADTQYF | TGTGCCAGCAGTGCGAATCTAGCGGGGGGCCCCACGGCGGATACGCAGTATTTT
- | TRBJ2-7 | 15 | TRBV6-1 | - | CASTPGQASSYEQYF | TGTGCCAGCACCCCCGGCCAGGCGAGCTCCTACGAGCAGTACTTC
- | TRBJ2-7 | 12 | TRBV5-4 | TRBD1 | CASKGQGYEQYF | TGTGCCAGCAAGGGACAGGGCTACGAGCAGTACTTC
- | TRBJ1-1 | 12 | TRBV29-1 | - | CSVEQGGTEAFF | TGCAGCGTTGAGCAGGGAGGAACTGAAGCTTTCTTT
- | TRBJ2-1 | 16 | TRBV7-8 | TRBD2 | CASSPSPGLAMGEQFF | TGTGCCAGCAGCCCATCTCCGGGACTAGCTATGGGTGAGCAGTTCTTC
- | TRBJ2-2 | 12 | TRBV5-1 | - | CASSLTGAELFF | TGCGCCAGCAGCTTGACAGGCGCAGAGCTGTTTTTT
once | TRBJ2-7 | 15 | TRBV6-5 | TRBD2 | CASRTSGGLTYEQYF | TGTGCCAGCAGGACTAGCGGGGGTTTAACCTACGAGCAGTACTTC
once | TRBJ2-3 | 14 | TRBV7-9 | TRBD1 | CASSPTGGPDTQYF | TGTGCCAGCAGCCCCACAGGGGGACCAGATACGCAGTATTTT
- | TRBJ1-6 | 14 | TRBV30 | - | CAWSAHPNNSPLHF | TGTGCCTGGAGTGCTCACCCTAATAATTCACCCCTCCACTTT
- | TRBJ1-1 | 13 | TRBV6-1 | - | CATIVGGGTEAFF | TGTGCCACCATCGTTGGGGGAGGGACTGAAGCTTTCTTT
- | TRBJ2-1 | 16 | TRBV5-1 | - | CASSLGGGASYNEQFF | TGCGCCAGCAGCTTGGGTGGGGGGGCCTCCTACAATGAGCAGTTCTTC
- | TRBJ1-5 | 15 | TRBV6-6 | - | CARRQEPTEGQPQHF | TGTGCCAGACGGCAGGAACCCACCGAGGGTCAGCCCCAGCATTTT
- | TRBJ2-1 | 15 | TRBV6-4 | TRBD2 | CASSAAGGPYNEQFF | TGTGCCAGCAGTGCCGCGGGGGGCCCATACAATGAGCAGTTCTTC
- | TRBJ1-5 | 18 | TRBV10-2 | - | CASSAYLSNLFGTQPQHF | TGCGCCAGCAGTGCCTATTTGAGCAACCTGTTCGGTACTCAGCCCCAGCATTTT
- | TRBJ2-1 | 17 | TRBV5-1 | TRBD1 | CASSSAEVQGALDEQFF | TGCGCCAGCAGCTCAGCCGAGGTACAGGGGGCGTTAGATGAGCAGTTCTTC
- | TRBJ2-7 | 15 | TRBV6-1 | - | CASRGRGSASYEQYF | TGTGCCAGCAGGGGAAGGGGGTCCGCTTCCTACGAGCAGTACTTC
- | TRBJ1-1 | 14 | TRBV18 | - | CASSPMDRNTEAFF | TGTGCCAGCTCCCCCATGGACAGGAACACTGAAGCTTTCTTT
- | TRBJ2-2 | 13 | TRBV28 | - | CASSGEPTGELFF | TGTGCCAGCTCCGGGGAGCCGACCGGGGAGCTGTTTTTT
- | TRBJ2-1 | 17 | TRBV9 | - | CASSVLGADPSYNEQFF | TGTGCCAGCAGCGTGTTGGGGGCGGACCCTTCCTACAATGAGCAGTTCTTC
- | TRBJ2-1 | 16 | TRBV7-8 | - | CASRLNRDSSYNEQFF | TGTGCCAGCAGACTAAACCGGGACTCCTCCTACAATGAGCAGTTCTTC
- | TRBJ2-7 | 15 | TRBV4-2 | TRBD2 | CASSQARDYTYEQYF | TGTGCCAGCAGCCAAGCCCGGGACTATACTTACGAGCAGTACTTC
- | TRBJ2-3 | 15 | TRBV6-6 | - | CASSYKGIQTDTQYF | TGTGCCAGCAGTTACAAGGGGATACAGACAGATACGCAGTATTTT